Each of the 6 T cell receptor beta chains below was sequenced from the same sample in a study of T cell clonotyping in hematopoietic cell transplantation. Profiling relied on immunoSEQ multiplex PCR, and the TCRdb table lists in-frame clones only, not all of them. The table lists tens of thousands of clones, around 95% of them singletons. The source material was peripheral blood mononuclear cells. These receptors all come from a man younger than 45 in good health. Some clones in this sample may be carry-over from other donors' samples.

The chain joins TRBV25-1 to TRBJ1-6, with D perhaps matching TRBD1 (6 bases). Germline-derived CDR1 and CDR2 are MGHDK and SYGVNS. The CDR3 consists of 14 residues. The ends were cut back, 4 bases at V and 13 bases at J, with 17 bases in the middle. For the CDR3, the DNA is TGTGCCAGCAGTGTACAGGGCCTATGGCCCCCCCTCCACTTT. Translated: CASSVQGLWPPLHF.

CDR3 in amino acids: CASNWGGTSVDEQYF. CDR3 nucleotide sequence: TGTGCCAGCAACTGGGGAGGGACTAGCGTCGACGAGCAGTACTTC. The chain is built from TRBV28 and TRBJ2-7, with 10 bases matching TRBD2. The V gene's germline CDR1 is MDHEN and CDR2 SYDVKM. The CDR3 runs 15 residues. Unmatched junction bases numbered 11, after V lost 7 bases and J lost 5 bases.

The V gene is TRBV12-5, the J gene TRBJ2-1; no clear D. Germline CDR1 is LGHNT and CDR2 is FRNRAP. V was clipped by 3 bases and J by 4 bases, with 22 bases between them. CDR3 length: 18 residues. CDR3 nucleotide sequence: TGTGCTAGTGGTTTAGGGCCCTCGCGAGGAATGGGGTACAATGAGCAGTTCTTC. Amino acids: CASGLGPSRGMGYNEQFF.

J is TRBJ1-5 and V is TRBV10-1, with 8 bases aligning to TRBD1. Trimming took 7 bases from V and 5 from J; bases not matched to a gene: 7. There are 14 residues in the CDR3. Germline assignment: CDR1 WNHNN and CDR2 SYGVQD (reference sequence). The CDR3 sequence: CASIGTGLYQPQHF. CDR3 nucleotide sequence: TGCGCCAGCATTGGGACAGGTTTATATCAGCCCCAGCATTTT.

The chain uses TRBV2 and TRBJ1-2, with D tentatively TRBD1 (5 bases). The CDR3 has 15 amino acids. Trimming left V 2 bases short and J 6 bases short, with 16 bases between. Germline CDR1 and CDR2: SNHLY and FYNNEI. CDR3 sequence: CASSETRDGQNGYTF. The CDR3 DNA sequence: TGTGCCAGCAGTGAAACCCGGGACGGCCAGAATGGCTACACCTTC.

The V and J genes are TRBV27 and TRBJ1-6; D is undetermined. Trimming removed 2 bases from V and 0 bases from J, with 8 bases in between. This CDR3 is built from 16 residues. Germline CDR1 MNHEY, CDR2 SMNVEV (reference sequence). The CDR3, as DNA: TGTGCCAGCAGTTTAACAGTGAGCTCCTATAATTCACCCCTCCACTTT. Translating it yields CASSLTVSSYNSPLHF.